The present TCR beta chain was sequenced within a study of blood T cell repertoires in COVID-19. Study at large: The study drew acute and convalescent COVID-19 samples from the United States, Italy and Spain. The analysed material was cDNA or gDNA that came from T cells, B-cell-depleted T cells, or PBMCs.

As handled by the study authors: Estimates of nucleated cell counts were drawn from the amplification of reference gene primers. TCRdb keeps only in-frame clones here, not all; method: immunoSEQ multiplex PCR. The DNA was the basis for D and trimming; V, J and clone size are from that table. Of roughly 120,000 clones in the sample, more than 75% were seen once. This CDR3 comprises 15 residues. The germline V and J ends were trimmed by 2 bases and 2 bases, with 10 bases remaining between them. Germline V gives CDR1 SGHKS, CDR2 YYEKEE (reference sequence). Sequenced input: peripheral blood. The chain couples TRBV5-5 to TRBJ1-4; D call uncertain. The TCR comes from a human donor in a cohort sampled during active COVID-19. The CDR3 loop is CASSLFGGTNEKLFF. CDR3 DNA sequence: TGTGCCAGCAGCTTATTTGGAGGGACTAATGAAAAACTGTTTTTT.